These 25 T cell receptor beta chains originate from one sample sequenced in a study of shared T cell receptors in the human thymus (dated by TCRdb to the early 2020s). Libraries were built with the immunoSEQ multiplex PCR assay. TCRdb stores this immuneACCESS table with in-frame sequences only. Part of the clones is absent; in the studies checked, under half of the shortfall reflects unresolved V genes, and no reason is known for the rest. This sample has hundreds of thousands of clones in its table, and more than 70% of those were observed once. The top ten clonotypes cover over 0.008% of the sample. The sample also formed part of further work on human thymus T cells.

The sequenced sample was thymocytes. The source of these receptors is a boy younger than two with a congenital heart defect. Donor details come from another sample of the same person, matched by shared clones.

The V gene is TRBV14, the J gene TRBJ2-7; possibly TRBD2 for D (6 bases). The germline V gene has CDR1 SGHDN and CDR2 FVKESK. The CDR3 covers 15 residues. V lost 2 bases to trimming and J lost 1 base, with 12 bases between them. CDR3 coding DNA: TGTGCCAGCAGCCAATTCCGGAGGGGATCCTACGAGCAGTACTTC. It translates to CASSQFRRGSYEQYF.

The CDR3 is CASSLVWGENYGYTF. DNA for the CDR3: TGTGCCAGCAGCTTAGTCTGGGGGGAGAACTATGGCTACACCTTC. The chain couples TRBV11-2 to TRBJ1-2; TRBD1 is a possible D gene (5 bases). Deletions cut 1 base from V and 2 bases from J, with 11 bases between. Germline V gene sequence: CDR1 SGHAT, CDR2 FQNNGV. This CDR3 spans 15 amino acids.

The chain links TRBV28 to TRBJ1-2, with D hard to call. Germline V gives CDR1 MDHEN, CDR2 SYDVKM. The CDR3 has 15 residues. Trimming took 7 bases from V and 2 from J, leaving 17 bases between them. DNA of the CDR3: TGTGCCAGCAAACCAAATACCGAGTCGAACTATGGCTACACCTTC. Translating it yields CASKPNTESNYGYTF.

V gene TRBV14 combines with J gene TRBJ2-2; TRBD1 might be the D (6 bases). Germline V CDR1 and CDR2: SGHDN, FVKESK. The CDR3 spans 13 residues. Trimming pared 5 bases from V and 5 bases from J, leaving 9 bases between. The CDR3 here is CASSTGLTGELFF. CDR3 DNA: TGTGCCAGCAGCACAGGGTTAACCGGGGAGCTGTTTTTT.

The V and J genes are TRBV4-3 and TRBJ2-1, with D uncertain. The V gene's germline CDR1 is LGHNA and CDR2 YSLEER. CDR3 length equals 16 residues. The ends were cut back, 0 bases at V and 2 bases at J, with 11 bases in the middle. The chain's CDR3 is CASSQDITVPYNEQFF. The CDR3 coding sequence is TGCGCCAGCAGCCAAGATATCACAGTACCCTACAATGAGCAGTTCTTC.

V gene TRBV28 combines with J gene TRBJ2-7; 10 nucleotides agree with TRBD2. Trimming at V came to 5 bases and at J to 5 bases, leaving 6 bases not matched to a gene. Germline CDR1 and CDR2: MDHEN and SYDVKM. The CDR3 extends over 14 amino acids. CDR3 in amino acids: CASSLQREGDEQYF. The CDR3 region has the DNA TGTGCCAGCAGTCTCCAGCGGGAGGGCGACGAGCAGTACTTC.

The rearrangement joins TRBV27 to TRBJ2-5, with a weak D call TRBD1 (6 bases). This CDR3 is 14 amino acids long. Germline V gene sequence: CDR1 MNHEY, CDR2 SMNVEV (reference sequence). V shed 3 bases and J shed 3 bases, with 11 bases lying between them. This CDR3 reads CASSFTGWKETQYF. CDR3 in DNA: TGTGCCAGCAGTTTCACAGGGTGGAAAGAGACCCAGTACTTC.

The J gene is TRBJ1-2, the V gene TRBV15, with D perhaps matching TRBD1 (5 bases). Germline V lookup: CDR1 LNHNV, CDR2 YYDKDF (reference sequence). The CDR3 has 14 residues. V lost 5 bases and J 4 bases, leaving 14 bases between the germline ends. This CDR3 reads CATSFRAGGYGYTF. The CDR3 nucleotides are TGTGCCACCAGCTTCAGGGCCGGGGGCTATGGCTACACCTTC.

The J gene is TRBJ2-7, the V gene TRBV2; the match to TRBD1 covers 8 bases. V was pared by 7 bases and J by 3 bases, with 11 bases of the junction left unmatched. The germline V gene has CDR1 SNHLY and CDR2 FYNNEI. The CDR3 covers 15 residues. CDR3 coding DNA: TGTGCCAGCACCCCAGGGGGACAGGCGGGCTACGAGCAGTACTTC. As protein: CASTPGGQAGYEQYF.

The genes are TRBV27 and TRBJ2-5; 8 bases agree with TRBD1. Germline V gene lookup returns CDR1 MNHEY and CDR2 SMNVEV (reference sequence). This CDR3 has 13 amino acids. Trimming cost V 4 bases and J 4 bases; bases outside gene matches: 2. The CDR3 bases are TGTGCCAGCAGTTCCGGGACAGGAGAGACCCAGTACTTC. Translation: CASSSGTGETQYF.

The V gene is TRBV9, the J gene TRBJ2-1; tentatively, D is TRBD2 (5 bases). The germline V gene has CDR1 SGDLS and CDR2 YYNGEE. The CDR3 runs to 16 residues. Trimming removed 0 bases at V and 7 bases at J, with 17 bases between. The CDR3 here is CASSVATGNRYNEQFF. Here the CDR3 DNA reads TGTGCCAGCAGCGTAGCTACCGGGAACCGATATAATGAGCAGTTCTTC.

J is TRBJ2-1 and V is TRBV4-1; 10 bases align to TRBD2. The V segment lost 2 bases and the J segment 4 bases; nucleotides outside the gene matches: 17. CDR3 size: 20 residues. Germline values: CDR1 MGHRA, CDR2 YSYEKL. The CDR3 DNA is TGCGCCAGCAGCCAAAATGACCAGCCGGGACTAGCGCGTGGGTACAATGAGCAGTTCTTC. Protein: CASSQNDQPGLARGYNEQFF.

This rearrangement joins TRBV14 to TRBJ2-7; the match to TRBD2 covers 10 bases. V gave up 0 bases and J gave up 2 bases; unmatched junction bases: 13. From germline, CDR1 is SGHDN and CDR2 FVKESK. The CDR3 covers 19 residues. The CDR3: CASSQDNGLAEEEPYEQYF. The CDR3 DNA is TGTGCCAGCAGCCAAGATAATGGACTAGCGGAAGAGGAACCCTACGAGCAGTACTTC.

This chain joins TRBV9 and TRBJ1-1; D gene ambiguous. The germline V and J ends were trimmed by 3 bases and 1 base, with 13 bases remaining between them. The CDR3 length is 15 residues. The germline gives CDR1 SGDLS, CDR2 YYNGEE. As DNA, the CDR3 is TGTGCCAGCAGCGCCTGGTCACATGAGAACACTGAAGCTTTCTTT. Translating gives CASSAWSHENTEAFF.

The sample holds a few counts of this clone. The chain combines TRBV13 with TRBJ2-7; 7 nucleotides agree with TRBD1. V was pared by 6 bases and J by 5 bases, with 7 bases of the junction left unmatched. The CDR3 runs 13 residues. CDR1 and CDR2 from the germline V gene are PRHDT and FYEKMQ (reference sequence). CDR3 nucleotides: TGTGCCAGCAGTACCGGGACAGAAAACGAGCAGTACTTC. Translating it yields CASSTGTENEQYF.

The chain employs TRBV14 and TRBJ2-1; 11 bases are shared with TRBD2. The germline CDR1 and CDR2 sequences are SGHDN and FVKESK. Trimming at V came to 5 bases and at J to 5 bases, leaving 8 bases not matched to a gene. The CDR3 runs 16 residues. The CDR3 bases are TGTGCCAGCAGCATAATAGCGGGAGGGCCTGACAATGAGCAGTTCTTC. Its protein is CASSIIAGGPDNEQFF. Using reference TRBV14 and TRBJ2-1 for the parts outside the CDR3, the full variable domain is EAGVTQFPSHSVIEKGQTVTLRCDPISGHDNLYWYRRVMGKEIKFLLHFVKESKQDESGMPNNRFLAERTGGTYSTLKVQPAELEDSGVYFCASSIIAGGPDNEQFFGPGTRLTVL.

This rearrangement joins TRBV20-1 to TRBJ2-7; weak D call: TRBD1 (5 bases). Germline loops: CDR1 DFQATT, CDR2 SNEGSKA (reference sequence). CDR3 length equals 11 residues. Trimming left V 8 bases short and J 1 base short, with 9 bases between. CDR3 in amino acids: CSLQGSYEQYF. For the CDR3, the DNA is TGCAGTCTTCAGGGTTCCTACGAGCAGTACTTC.

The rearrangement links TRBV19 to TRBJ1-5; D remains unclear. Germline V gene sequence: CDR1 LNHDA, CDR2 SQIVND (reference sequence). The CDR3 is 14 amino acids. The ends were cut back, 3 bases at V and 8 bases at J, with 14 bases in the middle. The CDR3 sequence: CASSMDEMEEPQHF. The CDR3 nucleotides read TGTGCCAGTAGTATGGACGAGATGGAGGAGCCCCAGCATTTT.

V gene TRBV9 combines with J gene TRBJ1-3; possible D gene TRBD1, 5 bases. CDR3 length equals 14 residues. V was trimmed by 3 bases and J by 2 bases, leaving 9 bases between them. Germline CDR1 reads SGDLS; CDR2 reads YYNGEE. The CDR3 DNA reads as TGTGCCAGCAGCGAGGAGACAGCTGGAAACACCATATATTTT. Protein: CASSEETAGNTIYF.

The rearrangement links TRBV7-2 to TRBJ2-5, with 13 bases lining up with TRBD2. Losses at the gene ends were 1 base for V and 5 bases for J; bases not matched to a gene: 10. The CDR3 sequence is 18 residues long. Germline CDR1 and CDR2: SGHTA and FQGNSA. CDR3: CASSLDRGLAGAVETQYF. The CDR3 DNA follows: TGTGCCAGCAGCTTAGACCGAGGACTAGCGGGAGCCGTGGAGACCCAGTACTTC. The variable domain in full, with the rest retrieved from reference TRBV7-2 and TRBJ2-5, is GAGVSQSPSNKVTEKGKDVELRCDPISGHTALYWYRQSLGQGLEFLIYFQGNSAPDKSGLPSDRFSAERTGGSVSTLTIQRTQQEDSAVYLCASSLDRGLAGAVETQYFGPGTRLLVL.

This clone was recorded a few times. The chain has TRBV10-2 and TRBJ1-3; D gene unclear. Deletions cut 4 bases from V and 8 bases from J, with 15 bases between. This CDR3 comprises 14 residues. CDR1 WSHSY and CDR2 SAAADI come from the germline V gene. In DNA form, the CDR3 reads TGCGCCAGCAGTGCCCGAGGGAGCTTGGACACCATATATTTT. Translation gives CASSARGSLDTIYF.

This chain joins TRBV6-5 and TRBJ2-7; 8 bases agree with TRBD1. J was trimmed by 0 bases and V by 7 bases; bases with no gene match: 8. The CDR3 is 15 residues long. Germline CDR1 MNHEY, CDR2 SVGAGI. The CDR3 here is CASTPDRASSYEQYF. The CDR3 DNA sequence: TGTGCCAGCACCCCGGACAGGGCGAGCTCCTACGAGCAGTACTTC.

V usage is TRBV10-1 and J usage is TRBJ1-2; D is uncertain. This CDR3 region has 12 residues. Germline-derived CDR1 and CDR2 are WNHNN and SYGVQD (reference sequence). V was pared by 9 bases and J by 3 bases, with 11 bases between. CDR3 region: CARLEFYYGYTF. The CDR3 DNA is TGCGCCAGGTTAGAGTTTTACTATGGCTACACCTTC.

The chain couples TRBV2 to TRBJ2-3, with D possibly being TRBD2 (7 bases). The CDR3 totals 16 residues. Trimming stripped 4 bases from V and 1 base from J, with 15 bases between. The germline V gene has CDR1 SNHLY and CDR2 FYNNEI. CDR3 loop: CASSGGGTLGTDTQYF. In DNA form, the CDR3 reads TGTGCCAGCAGTGGGGGGGGCACCCTCGGCACAGATACGCAGTATTTT.

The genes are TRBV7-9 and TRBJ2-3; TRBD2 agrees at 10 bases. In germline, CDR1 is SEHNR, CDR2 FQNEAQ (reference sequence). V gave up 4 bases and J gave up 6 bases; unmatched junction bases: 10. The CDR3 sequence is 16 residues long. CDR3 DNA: TGTGCCAGCAGCTCTGCCACAGCGGGAGGGTTTGATACGCAGTATTTT. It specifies CASSSATAGGFDTQYF.